The sequence of this TCR beta chain was determined in a study of T cells in Graves' hyperthyroidism and ophthalmopathy. Looking at the study overall: Staff took peripheral blood when the initial diagnosis was made, before any treatment began.

The study, taken as a whole, reports: Model output signaled ophthalmopathy a median about 6.3 months ahead of onset. Peripheral blood also featured most of the thyroid clonotypes expanded above 0.001.

Fresh 10 ml peripheral blood yielded PBMCs. Comment on this clonotype: No antigen is known for it.

Trimming took 0 bases from V and 7 from J, leaving 13 bases between them. The CDR3 totals 15 residues. Germline CDR1 is GTSNPN and CDR2 is SVGIG (reference sequence). Amplification of TCR beta CDR3 regions used RNA as the template. The study used the HTBI primer set for a first-round RT-PCR of the TCR CDR3. TCRdb reanalysed the multiplex PCR reads using MiXCR and keeps one entry per CDR3 protein. Of 500,000 to 650,000 distinct CDR3 sequences listed, roughly 14% were seen once; the top ten hold under 15%. The receptor's source is a woman aged 45-59 years with Graves' ophthalmopathy. The source material was blood. The J gene is TRBJ1-6, the V gene TRBV30; D is unresolved. The CDR3 region is CAWSVEVVWNSPLHF. CDR3 DNA: TGTGCCTGGAGTGTTGAGGTGGTATGGAATTCACCCCTCCACTTT.